This T cell receptor beta chain was found in a study of cytomegalovirus exposure and HLA in healthy donors. Data came from immunoSEQ multiplex PCR; TCRdb stores just in-frame clones and leaves some out. The sample lists some 54,000 clones; 75% to 95% were seen once. The CDR3 length is 12 residues. Germline V gene data show CDR1 as GTSNPN and CDR2 as SVGIG (reference sequence). V dropped 8 bases and J dropped 2 bases, with 13 bases sitting between them. This clone was detected only once. The V gene is TRBV30, the J gene TRBJ2-7, with D maybe TRBD2 (6 bases). The sequenced material came from PBMCs. The TCR comes from a man aged 18-30 years in good health and CMV-seronegative. In nucleotides, the CDR3 is TGTGCCGGGACTGCGCCCACCTACGAGCAGTACTTC. Protein: CAGTAPTYEQYF.